Listed below are T cell receptor beta chains from one sample, sequenced in a study of T cell clusters in autoimmune cytopenias. TCRdb reprocessed the multiplex PCR reads and reports one entry per CDR3 protein, with no DNA. The sample includes 9,500 to 11,000 distinct CDR3 sequences. These data were also reused for a study on T cell repertoires in aging, cancer and after chemotherapy.

The specimen sequenced was peripheral blood. These receptors came from a human donor in good health. The CDR3 runs from the conserved cysteine through the conserved F or W. The order of the fields is J gene, V gene, CDR3 protein.

>TRBJ2-2|TRBV6-6
CASSSTSGRITGELFF
>TRBJ2-2|TRBV10-3
CAIRGTGGNTGELFF
>TRBJ2-7|TRBV30
CAWSMGTGQYF
>TRBJ1-2|TRBV27
CASSLVGVGRYGYGYTF
>TRBJ1-3|TRBV6-5
CASSSSSRGLFGNTIYF
>TRBJ2-3|TRBV19
CASRGAGFSSTDTQYF
>TRBJ2-3|TRBV19
CASSIDPGHPSTDTQYF
>TRBJ1-4|TRBV5-6
CASSLGQGGEKLFF
>TRBJ2-1|TRBV19
CASSPRATYNEQFF
>TRBJ2-7|TRBV6-5
CASSYSRILAAYEQYF